What follows are 24 T cell receptor beta chains derived from one specimen sequenced in a study of T-cell reconstitution after alpha-beta-depleted transplantation in children. It was with unique molecular identifiers that the TCRbeta library was prepared. TCRdb itself ran the PCR reads through MiXCR, one entry per CDR3 protein. The table lists hundreds of thousands of distinct CDR3 sequences, 15% to 20% of them singletons. The material sequenced was PBMCs, mostly from graft donor cells, taken 360 days after TCRalphabeta/CD19-depleted stem cell transplant. Receptors were obtained from a boy in the first two years of life who had a stem cell transplant for Wiskott-Aldrich syndrome, so the T cells may come from the graft donor.

This clonotype was recorded many times. The V call is TRBV12-3 or TRBV12-4, the J call TRBJ2-1; TRBD2 aligns across 12 bases. V was clipped by 6 bases and J by 3 bases; unmatched bases: 3. CDR3 length equals 15 residues. The CDR3 DNA follows: TGTGCCAGCAGCTTGACTAGCGGGGGCTACAATGAGCAGTTCTTC. Encoded protein: CASSLTSGGYNEQFF.

V usage is TRBV5-1 and J usage is TRBJ1-1; unclear D gene. V was pared by 5 bases and J by 3 bases, with 11 bases between. The CDR3 has 13 residues. Germline loops: CDR1 SGHRS, CDR2 YFSETQ. The CDR3 nucleotides are TGCGCCAGCAGATTTCCTTGGGACACTGAAGCTTTCTTT. Translated, it gives CASRFPWDTEAFF.

The rearrangement uses TRBV20-1 and TRBJ2-3, with TRBD1 matching 7 bases. Looked up from germline, CDR1 is DFQATT and CDR2 is SNEGSKA (reference sequence). This CDR3 spans 16 amino acids. The V and J ends lost 0 bases and 1 base, in that order; junction bases with no gene match: 7. As DNA, the CDR3 is TGCAGTGCTAGAGATTTCGGACAGGCCGGCACAGATACGCAGTATTTT. It is translated as CSARDFGQAGTDTQYF.

The chain joins TRBV4-1 to TRBJ2-5; 9 bases fit TRBD1. CDR1 is MGHRA and CDR2 is YSYEKL in the germline V gene. The CDR3 consists of 17 residues. The J segment lost 3 bases and the V segment lost 2 bases, leaving 10 bases of the junction unmatched. Here the CDR3 reads CASSQLFSRDREETQYF. The CDR3 DNA is TGCGCCAGCAGCCAACTCTTTTCCCGGGACAGGGAAGAGACCCAGTACTTC.

The chain joins TRBV11-2 to TRBJ2-3; 9 nucleotides match TRBD1. Germline V gene lookup returns CDR1 SGHAT and CDR2 FQNNGV. The V and J ends lost 2 bases and 1 base, in that order; junction bases with no gene match: 10. The CDR3 sequence is 18 residues long. The CDR3 bases are TGTGCCAGCAGCTTAACAGGGGGCGTTGGATGGGGCACAGATACGCAGTATTTT. It codes for CASSLTGGVGWGTDTQYF.

This clonotype occurred many times. This chain connects TRBV6-2 or TRBV6-3 to TRBJ2-1, with 8 bases matching TRBD2. Germline loops: CDR1 MNHEY, CDR2 SVGEGT. The V segment lost 5 bases and the J segment 7 bases; nucleotides outside the gene matches: 10. CDR3 length equals 15 residues. The CDR3 DNA reads TGTGCCAGCAGTCGGACTAGCATGGAGGGAAATGAGCAGTTCTTC. Translated: CASSRTSMEGNEQFF.

The CDR3 DNA reads as TGCGCCAGCAGCCAAGGTCCCGCGGCCACGAAGGATCACAAAAACATTCAGTACTTC. Translated, it gives CASSQGPAATKDHKNIQYF. The chain is built from TRBV4-3 and TRBJ2-4, with unresolved D. Trimming shortened V by 1 base and J by 3 bases, and 22 bases separated the two germline ends. The CDR3 runs 19 residues. Germline CDR1 and CDR2: LGHNA and YSLEER.

This clonotype was observed a few times. The chain is built from TRBV5-1 and TRBJ2-1; D may be TRBD2 (6 bases). Germline-derived CDR1 and CDR2 are SGHRS and YFSETQ. V lost 0 bases, J lost 8 bases, and 21 bases lay in between. The CDR3 loop spans 17 amino acids. The CDR3 sequence is CASSLGRGGTWWDEQFF. The CDR3 DNA follows: TGCGCCAGCAGCTTGGGTCGCGGCGGGACCTGGTGGGATGAGCAGTTCTTC.

V is TRBV18 and J is TRBJ1-5; D gene unclear. Deletions cut 3 bases from V and 5 bases from J, with 5 bases between. The CDR3 spans 12 residues. The germline V gene has CDR1 KGHSH and CDR2 LQKENI. The CDR3 protein is CASSPNDQPQHF. The CDR3 region has the DNA TGTGCCAGCTCACCGAACGATCAGCCCCAGCATTTT.

The chain recombines TRBV6-1 with TRBJ1-6; weak D call: TRBD1 (6 bases). V lost 9 bases to trimming and J lost 0 bases, with 12 bases between them. Germline V CDR1 and CDR2: MNHNS, SASEGT. The CDR3 totals 15 residues. CDR3: CASGRGISYNSPLHF. CDR3 bases: TGTGCCAGTGGCAGGGGAATCTCCTATAATTCACCCCTCCACTTT.

The chain carries TRBV6-5 and TRBJ2-2; D not certain. Germline V gives CDR1 MNHEY, CDR2 SVGAGI. CDR3 length: 13 residues. V lost 0 bases and J lost 8, with 7 bases in between. This CDR3 reads CASSYSTSGELFF. The DNA for the CDR3 is TGTGCCAGCAGTTACTCGACTTCAGGGGAGCTGTTTTTT.

The chain uses TRBV4-1 and TRBJ2-6; 7 nucleotides line up with TRBD2. The germline CDR1 and CDR2 sequences are MGHRA and YSYEKL. The V segment lost 2 bases and the J segment 0 bases; nucleotides outside the gene matches: 16. CDR3 length equals 21 residues. The CDR3 region has the DNA TGCGCCAGCAGCCAACTTCTACTGGGGACTACCAAATTCTCTGGGGCCAACGTCCTGACTTTC. It codes for CASSQLLLGTTKFSGANVLTF.

A few counts support this clonotype. The chain recombines TRBV5-1 with TRBJ2-7; D is possibly TRBD2 (6 bases). The CDR3 spans 15 residues. V was cut by 2 bases and J by 5 bases, with 17 bases left in between. Germline V gene sequence: CDR1 SGHRS, CDR2 YFSETQ. In DNA, the CDR3 is TGCGCCAGCAGCTTACTAGCAACCTCCACTAACGAGCAGTACTTC. Translation: CASSLLATSTNEQYF.

In DNA form, the CDR3 reads TGTGCCAGCAGATCCTTGCTCCCTGTCGGGACACTACCCCTGAACACTGAAGCTTTCTTT. Protein sequence: CASRSLLPVGTLPLNTEAFF. This chain links TRBV12-3 or TRBV12-4 with TRBJ1-1; tentatively, D is TRBD1 (6 bases). With 6 bases removed from V and 0 bases from J, the gap between germline ends came to 29 bases. The CDR3 is made up of 20 amino acids.

Here the CDR3 reads CATRGTGQPGETNEQFF. Here the CDR3 DNA reads TGTGCCACCAGGGGGACAGGCCAACCTGGGGAGACCAATGAGCAGTTCTTC. This sequence joins TRBV24-1 and TRBJ2-1; TRBD1 agrees at 8 bases. J was trimmed by 6 bases and V by 7 bases; bases with no gene match: 16. In germline, CDR1 is KGHDR, CDR2 SFDVKD. The length of the CDR3 is 17 residues.

This clonotype occurred a few times. The rearrangement joins TRBV29-1 to TRBJ1-2; 8 nucleotides match TRBD1. V was pared by 4 bases and J by 3 bases, with 4 bases of the junction left unmatched. The CDR3 has 13 amino acids. From germline, CDR1 is SQVTM and CDR2 ANQGSEA. CDR3: CSVGDRFDYGYTF. In nucleotides, the CDR3 is TGCAGCGTTGGGGACAGGTTCGACTATGGCTACACCTTC.

This clonotype has only a few counts. Written as DNA, the CDR3 is TGCGCCAGCAGCCTGGACAGCATCTACGAGCAGTACTTC. It translates to CASSLDSIYEQYF. This rearrangement joins TRBV5-1 to TRBJ2-7; D may be TRBD1 (6 bases). The V end was cut by 4 bases, the J end by 3 bases, with 11 bases between. Germline CDR1 reads SGHRS; CDR2 reads YFSETQ. CDR3 size: 13 residues.

This clonotype was found a few times. The V call is TRBV20-1, the J call TRBJ2-5, with 7 bases aligning to TRBD2. J lost 5 bases, V lost 6 bases, and 21 bases had no gene match. Germline CDR1 is DFQATT and CDR2 is SNEGSKA (reference sequence). The CDR3 loop spans 17 amino acids. As DNA, the CDR3 is TGCAGTGCGGACCCCGTCCTAGCGGCCCCGCGGACGGAGACCCAGTACTTC. Translation gives CSADPVLAAPRTETQYF.

This chain links TRBV2 with TRBJ1-6; D gene unclear. The CDR3 totals 17 residues. The ends were cut back, 2 bases at V and 0 bases at J, with 11 bases in the middle. Germline values: CDR1 SNHLY, CDR2 FYNNEI. CDR3 bases: TGTGCCAGCAGTGAATGGGTCAGCTTCTCCTATAATTCACCCCTCCACTTT. Its translation is CASSEWVSFSYNSPLHF. The entire variable domain, with the rest obtained from reference TRBV2 and TRBJ1-6, is as follows: EPEVTQTPSHQVTQMGQEVILRCVPISNHLYFYWYRQILGQKVEFLVSFYNNEISEKSEIFDDQFSVERPDGSNFTLKIRSTKLEDSAMYFCASSEWVSFSYNSPLHFGNGTRLTVT.

The V and J genes are TRBV10-3 and TRBJ2-3; 10 nucleotides line up with TRBD1. V shed 6 bases and J 6 bases; nucleotides not matched to a gene: 6. The CDR3 sequence is 14 residues long. Germline assignment: CDR1 ENHRY and CDR2 SYGVKD. CDR3 nucleotide sequence: TGTGCCATCAGACGACAGGGGGCTGAGGATACGCAGTATTTT. Translation gives CAIRRQGAEDTQYF.

The chain has TRBV20-1 and TRBJ2-5; D is possibly TRBD1 or TRBD2 (5 bases each). The CDR3 is made up of 14 amino acids. Trimming left V 0 bases short and J 1 base short, with 9 bases between. Germline lookup yields CDR1 DFQATT and CDR2 SNEGSKA (reference sequence). In nucleotides, the CDR3 is TGCAGTGCTAGAGATTGGGGGACCCAAGAGACCCAGTACTTC. It translates to CSARDWGTQETQYF.

A few counts support this clonotype. CDR3 region: CASSPLETGNYGYTF. CDR3 nucleotides: TGTGCCAGCAGCCCCCTGGAGACAGGGAACTATGGCTACACCTTC. This rearrangement joins TRBV3-1 to TRBJ1-2, with 7 bases identical to TRBD1. Germline V lookup: CDR1 LGHDT, CDR2 YNNKEL (reference sequence). J gave up 2 bases and V 4 bases, and 7 bases lay outside the gene matches. The CDR3 runs to 15 residues.

The genes are TRBV24-1 and TRBJ2-1; 12 nucleotides align to TRBD2. This CDR3 region has 16 residues. V shed 0 bases and J 6 bases; nucleotides not matched to a gene: 2. Germline CDR1 is KGHDR and CDR2 is SFDVKD. In DNA form, the CDR3 reads TGTGCCACCAGTGATTTGACTAGCGGGAGGCTCAATGAGCAGTTCTTC. Encoded protein: CATSDLTSGRLNEQFF.

This clonotype was recorded only once. The chain couples TRBV11-2 to TRBJ2-1, with a possible D match to TRBD2 (6 bases). Germline V gives CDR1 SGHAT, CDR2 FQNNGV. V lost 6 bases and J lost 7, with 16 bases in between. The CDR3 is 14 residues long. This CDR3 is CASRFTGTFNEQFF. The CDR3 DNA reads as TGTGCCAGCAGGTTTACCGGGACTTTTAATGAGCAGTTCTTC.